Listed below are T cell receptor beta chains from one sample, sequenced in a study of blood T cell repertoires in COVID-19. Produced via immunoSEQ multiplex PCR; TCRdb's table is partial and in-frame only. The sample has about 23,000 clones, approximately 84% seen once. The source material was peripheral blood. Receptors were obtained from an elderly woman with acute or convalescent COVID-19. Each CDR3 is given with its conserved first and last residue. The D gene is left open where the match is weak. Clone size, where shown, is once, few, many, or a class for clones that have expanded.

clone_size: NA
v_call: TRBV12-3/TRBV12-4
d_call: NA
j_call: TRBJ1-2
cdr3_aa: CASSFGQSYGYTF
cdr3_nt: TGTGCCAGCAGTTTTGGGCAGTCCTATGGCTACACCTTC

clone_size: NA
v_call: TRBV9
d_call: NA
j_call: TRBJ1-1
cdr3_aa: CASSPTGEPKAFF
cdr3_nt: TGTGCCAGCAGCCCCACGGGGGAGCCGAAAGCTTTCTTT

clone_size: NA
v_call: TRBV7-6
d_call: TRBD1
j_call: TRBJ1-6
cdr3_aa: CASSESTGGYSPLHF
cdr3_nt: TGTGCCAGCAGCGAATCAACAGGGGGCTACTCACCCCTCCACTTT

clone_size: NA
v_call: TRBV3-1/TRBV3-2
d_call: NA
j_call: TRBJ1-5
cdr3_aa: CASSLGGVNQPQHF
cdr3_nt: TGTGCCAGCAGCTTAGGGGGTGTCAATCAGCCCCAGCATTTT

clone_size: NA
v_call: TRBV5-4
d_call: NA
j_call: TRBJ2-1
cdr3_aa: CASRPGANNEQFF
cdr3_nt: TGTGCCAGCAGGCCTGGGGCAAACAATGAGCAGTTCTTC

clone_size: NA
v_call: TRBV12-3/TRBV12-4
d_call: NA
j_call: TRBJ1-1
cdr3_aa: CASSFMWNTEAFF
cdr3_nt: TGTGCCAGCAGTTTTATGTGGAACACTGAAGCTTTCTTT

clone_size: NA
v_call: TRBV7-9
d_call: TRBD2
j_call: TRBJ2-5
cdr3_aa: CASSRSRAGYSETQYF
cdr3_nt: TGTGCCAGCAGCCGTTCCCGAGCGGGGTATTCGGAGACCCAGTACTTC

clone_size: NA
v_call: TRBV7-2
d_call: TRBD2
j_call: TRBJ2-5
cdr3_aa: CASSAWTSGGVQETQYF
cdr3_nt: TGTGCCAGCAGCGCCTGGACTAGCGGCGGGGTCCAAGAGACCCAGTACTTC

clone_size: NA
v_call: TRBV30
d_call: TRBD2
j_call: TRBJ2-1
cdr3_aa: CAWSGRLAGASYSYNEQFF
cdr3_nt: TGTGCCTGGAGTGGGAGACTAGCGGGAGCCTCGTACTCCTACAATGAGCAGTTCTTC

clone_size: NA
v_call: TRBV2
d_call: TRBD1
j_call: TRBJ2-7
cdr3_aa: CASSGTGGAEQYF
cdr3_nt: TGTGCCAGCAGTGGTACAGGGGGCGCCGAGCAGTACTTC

clone_size: NA
v_call: TRBV5-1
d_call: TRBD1
j_call: TRBJ2-2
cdr3_aa: CASGRQGFELFF
cdr3_nt: TGCGCCAGCGGGCGACAGGGTTTTGAGCTGTTTTTT

clone_size: NA
v_call: TRBV6-6
d_call: NA
j_call: TRBJ2-1
cdr3_aa: CASSYAREPNNEQFF
cdr3_nt: TGTGCCAGCAGTTACGCGAGGGAGCCGAACAATGAGCAGTTCTTC

clone_size: NA
v_call: TRBV15
d_call: TRBD1
j_call: TRBJ1-6
cdr3_aa: CATRSQGSYSPLHF
cdr3_nt: TGTGCCACCAGATCACAGGGGAGTTATTCACCCCTCCACTTT

clone_size: few
v_call: TRBV29-1
d_call: NA
j_call: TRBJ1-1
cdr3_aa: CSVGTVGAEAFF
cdr3_nt: TGCAGCGTTGGGACAGTAGGCGCTGAAGCTTTCTTT

clone_size: NA
v_call: TRBV7-2
d_call: NA
j_call: TRBJ2-7
cdr3_aa: CASSLAAQGTYEQYF
cdr3_nt: TGTGCCAGCAGCTTAGCAGCTCAGGGGACCTACGAGCAGTACTTC

clone_size: NA
v_call: TRBV9
d_call: NA
j_call: TRBJ2-5
cdr3_aa: CASSVREETQYF
cdr3_nt: TGTGCCAGCAGCGTCCGGGAAGAGACCCAGTACTTC

clone_size: few
v_call: TRBV7-2
d_call: TRBD2
j_call: TRBJ2-2
cdr3_aa: CASSYREGNTGELFF
cdr3_nt: TGTGCCAGCAGCTATCGGGAGGGCAACACCGGGGAGCTGTTTTTT

clone_size: NA
v_call: TRBV6-6
d_call: NA
j_call: TRBJ1-2
cdr3_aa: CASSVDSLPFGYTF
cdr3_nt: TGTGCCAGCAGCGTCGACAGCCTCCCTTTTGGCTACACCTTC

clone_size: NA
v_call: TRBV11-2
d_call: TRBD2
j_call: TRBJ2-2
cdr3_aa: CASSLDSGGNTGELFF
cdr3_nt: TGTGCCAGCAGCTTAGATAGCGGGGGAAACACCGGGGAGCTGTTTTTT

clone_size: NA
v_call: TRBV27
d_call: TRBD1
j_call: TRBJ1-3
cdr3_aa: CASRGQGVGNTIYF
cdr3_nt: TGTGCCAGCAGGGGACAGGGGGTCGGAAACACCATATATTTT

clone_size: NA
v_call: TRBV5-8
d_call: TRBD1
j_call: TRBJ2-2
cdr3_aa: CASSFGQGNTGELFF
cdr3_nt: TGTGCCAGCAGCTTTGGACAGGGAAACACCGGGGAGCTGTTTTTT

clone_size: NA
v_call: TRBV4-1
d_call: TRBD1
j_call: TRBJ1-1
cdr3_aa: CASSEDRAVTEAFF
cdr3_nt: TGCGCCAGCAGCGAGGACAGGGCGGTCACTGAAGCTTTCTTT

clone_size: NA
v_call: TRBV5-1
d_call: TRBD1
j_call: TRBJ2-7
cdr3_aa: CASSFRDRGYYEQYF
cdr3_nt: TGCGCCAGCAGCTTCCGGGACAGGGGATACTACGAGCAGTACTTC

clone_size: few
v_call: TRBV4-1
d_call: TRBD1
j_call: TRBJ1-2
cdr3_aa: CASSPRDRDTYGYTF
cdr3_nt: TGCGCCAGCAGCCCACGGGACAGGGACACCTATGGCTACACCTTC

clone_size: NA
v_call: TRBV7-8
d_call: TRBD1
j_call: TRBJ2-7
cdr3_aa: CASSARQGAYEQYF
cdr3_nt: TGTGCCAGCAGCGCAAGACAGGGGGCCTACGAGCAGTACTTC

clone_size: few
v_call: TRBV30
d_call: NA
j_call: TRBJ2-6
cdr3_aa: CAWRHTGANVLTF
cdr3_nt: TGTGCCTGGAGACATACTGGGGCCAACGTCCTGACTTTC

clone_size: NA
v_call: TRBV6-1
d_call: NA
j_call: TRBJ1-2
cdr3_aa: CASSEGGDFFNYGYTF
cdr3_nt: TGTGCCAGCAGTGAAGGAGGGGACTTTTTTAACTATGGCTACACCTTC

clone_size: NA
v_call: TRBV19
d_call: TRBD2
j_call: TRBJ2-3
cdr3_aa: CASSIGFSGRLDTQYF
cdr3_nt: TGTGCCAGTAGTATAGGATTTAGCGGGAGATTGGATACGCAGTATTTT

clone_size: few
v_call: TRBV19
d_call: TRBD1
j_call: TRBJ1-2
cdr3_aa: CASHPQGKNYGYTF
cdr3_nt: TGTGCCAGCCATCCACAGGGGAAGAACTATGGCTACACCTTC

clone_size: NA
v_call: TRBV7-2
d_call: TRBD1
j_call: TRBJ2-7
cdr3_aa: CASSQDRPSYEQYF
cdr3_nt: TGTGCCAGCAGCCAGGACAGGCCCTCCTACGAGCAGTACTTC

clone_size: NA
v_call: TRBV20-1
d_call: NA
j_call: TRBJ1-5
cdr3_aa: CSASNGEGNQPQHF
cdr3_nt: TGCAGTGCTAGTAACGGGGAGGGCAATCAGCCCCAGCATTTT

clone_size: NA
v_call: TRBV30
d_call: NA
j_call: TRBJ1-1
cdr3_aa: CAWSGKGREGAFF
cdr3_nt: TGTGCCTGGAGTGGAAAGGGCAGGGAAGGAGCTTTCTTT

clone_size: NA
v_call: TRBV10-3
d_call: TRBD2
j_call: TRBJ2-7
cdr3_aa: CAISDRGLASYEQYF
cdr3_nt: TGTGCCATCAGTGACAGGGGACTAGCTTCGTACGAGCAGTACTTC

clone_size: once
v_call: TRBV19
d_call: TRBD1
j_call: TRBJ1-4
cdr3_aa: CASSPGQGAEKLFF
cdr3_nt: TGTGCCAGTAGCCCGGGACAGGGGGCTGAAAAACTGTTTTTT

clone_size: few
v_call: TRBV18
d_call: TRBD1
j_call: TRBJ2-7
cdr3_aa: CASSPGQGAKEQYF
cdr3_nt: TGTGCCAGCTCCCCGGGACAGGGGGCGAAAGAGCAGTACTTC

clone_size: NA
v_call: TRBV7-6
d_call: TRBD1
j_call: TRBJ2-7
cdr3_aa: CASSPSGSGTGAYEQYF
cdr3_nt: TGTGCCAGCAGCCCCTCGGGTTCCGGGACAGGGGCCTACGAGCAGTACTTC

clone_size: once
v_call: TRBV5-1
d_call: NA
j_call: TRBJ2-2
cdr3_aa: CASAKYPGGELFF
cdr3_nt: TGCGCCAGCGCTAAATACCCCGGCGGGGAGCTGTTTTTT

clone_size: NA
v_call: TRBV27
d_call: NA
j_call: TRBJ2-7
cdr3_aa: CASSLDRDLYEQYF
cdr3_nt: TGTGCCAGCAGTCTAGACAGAGACCTCTACGAGCAGTACTTC

clone_size: NA
v_call: TRBV29-1
d_call: NA
j_call: TRBJ1-1
cdr3_aa: CSVVRSEAFF
cdr3_nt: TGCAGCGTTGTGAGGAGTGAGGCTTTCTTT

clone_size: NA
v_call: TRBV7-2
d_call: NA
j_call: TRBJ1-5
cdr3_aa: CASSFDRNSNQPQHF
cdr3_nt: TGTGCCAGCAGCTTCGATAGAAATAGCAATCAGCCCCAGCATTTT

clone_size: NA
v_call: TRBV3-1/TRBV3-2
d_call: NA
j_call: TRBJ2-2
cdr3_aa: CASSQIQAGGSWGELFF
cdr3_nt: TGTGCCAGCAGCCAGATCCAGGCGGGCGGTTCGTGGGGGGAGCTGTTTTTT

clone_size: NA
v_call: TRBV4-3
d_call: NA
j_call: TRBJ1-5
cdr3_aa: CASSQDLYQPQHF
cdr3_nt: TGCGCCAGCAGCCAAGATCTCTATCAGCCCCAGCATTTT

clone_size: few
v_call: TRBV6-1
d_call: NA
j_call: TRBJ1-5
cdr3_aa: CASSESGAGQPQHF
cdr3_nt: TGTGCCAGCAGTGAAAGTGGGGCAGGTCAGCCCCAGCATTTT

clone_size: NA
v_call: TRBV11-2
d_call: TRBD2
j_call: TRBJ2-1
cdr3_aa: CASSGAGGYGSYNEQFF
cdr3_nt: TGTGCCAGCAGCGGCGCGGGAGGATACGGCTCCTACAATGAGCAGTTCTTC

clone_size: NA
v_call: TRBV30
d_call: NA
j_call: TRBJ1-4
cdr3_aa: CAWSGEKLFF
cdr3_nt: TGTGCCTGGAGCGGGGAAAAACTGTTTTTT

clone_size: NA
v_call: TRBV18
d_call: NA
j_call: TRBJ2-5
cdr3_aa: CASSPPRAGSRPPQYF
cdr3_nt: TGTGCCAGCTCACCCCCTCGAGCAGGCTCAAGGCCGCCCCAGTACTTC

clone_size: NA
v_call: TRBV12-3/TRBV12-4
d_call: NA
j_call: TRBJ1-1
cdr3_aa: CASSQRRSEAFF
cdr3_nt: TGTGCCAGCAGTCAACGGCGGTCAGAAGCTTTCTTT

clone_size: NA
v_call: TRBV27
d_call: NA
j_call: TRBJ2-3
cdr3_aa: CASSPTSGHITDTQYF
cdr3_nt: TGTGCCAGCAGCCCTACCTCGGGACACATCACAGATACGCAGTATTTT

clone_size: NA
v_call: TRBV19
d_call: TRBD2
j_call: TRBJ2-3
cdr3_aa: CASSAPLAGTDTQYF
cdr3_nt: TGTGCCAGTAGTGCCCCACTAGCGGGCACAGATACGCAGTATTTT

clone_size: NA
v_call: TRBV7-2
d_call: NA
j_call: TRBJ1-3
cdr3_aa: CASSPSLTGASGNTIYF
cdr3_nt: TGTGCCAGCAGCCCTAGTCTGACAGGAGCTTCTGGAAACACCATATATTTT